This T cell receptor (beta chain) was recorded in a study of response to subunit inactivated influenza vaccine. The table lists this clonotype with many counts. The CDR3 is 17 residues long. V gave up 2 bases and J gave up 8 bases; unmatched junction bases: 7. CDR1 is SGHVS and CDR2 is FQNEAQ in the germline V gene. TCRdb re-called the RT-PCR reads through MiXCR, storing one row per CDR3 protein. Here the sample spans about 620,000 distinct CDR3 sequences, approximately 11% being singletons. The sample was also reused in another study, on T cells expressing NK-cell markers. Turning to that study: TCR beta cDNA was made by 5'RACE template switching with UMIs. It was from sorted CD3+CD56+NKG2C+, CD3+CD56+NKG2C- and CD3+CD56-NKG2C+ T cells that TCR beta repertoires came.

The sample in question was PBMCs from blood, obtained on the day of vaccination. The receptor was isolated from a man aged 50 or older who received an inactivated influenza vaccine. This sequence joins TRBV7-8 and TRBJ2-1; 15 nucleotides line up with TRBD2. Written as DNA, the CDR3 is TGTGCCAGCAGCTTACGGACTAGCGGGAGGGTATTCGATGAGCAGTTCTTC. Protein: CASSLRTSGRVFDEQFF.